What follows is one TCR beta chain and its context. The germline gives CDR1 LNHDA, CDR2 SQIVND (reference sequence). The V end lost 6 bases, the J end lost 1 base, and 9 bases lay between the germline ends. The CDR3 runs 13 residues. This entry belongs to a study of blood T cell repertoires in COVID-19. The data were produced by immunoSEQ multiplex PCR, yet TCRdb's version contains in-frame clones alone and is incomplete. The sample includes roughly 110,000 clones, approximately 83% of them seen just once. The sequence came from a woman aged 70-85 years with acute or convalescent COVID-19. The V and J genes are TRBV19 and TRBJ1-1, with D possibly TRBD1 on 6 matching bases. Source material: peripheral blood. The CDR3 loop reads CASRSQGNTEAFF. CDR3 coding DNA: TGTGCCAGTAGGTCACAGGGGAACACTGAAGCTTTCTTT.